This is a list of T cell receptor beta chains from one sample in a study of vaccination effects on CD4 cells after COVID-19. Antigens of these TCRs are unknown. Data came from immunoSEQ multiplex PCR; TCRdb stores just in-frame clones and leaves some out. The table lists fewer than 80,000 clones, about 74% of them singletons. The source was CD4+ T cells from PBMCs cultured with HCoV-229E spike peptides, collected after COVID-19 vaccination. These receptor sequences come from a human donor who received a COVID-19 vaccine. Each CDR3 is given with its conserved first and last residue. The D gene is left open where the match is weak. A row's size may be missing; if present it is once, few, many or a size class.

clone_size,j_call,d_call,v_call,cdr3_aa,cdr3_nt
NA,TRBJ2-3,TRBD1,TRBV4-3,CASSQDRTGAWPQYF,TGCGCCAGCAGCCAAGATCGGACAGGCGCCTGGCCGCAGTATTTT
NA,TRBJ2-1,TRBD2,TRBV11-2,CASSLLAGEYNEQFF,TGTGCCAGCAGCTTACTAGCGGGGGAGTACAATGAGCAGTTCTTC
NA,TRBJ2-3,NA,TRBV6-4,CASSDPGVTDTQYF,TGTGCCAGCAGTGACCCTGGTGTCACGGATACGCAGTATTTT
few,TRBJ1-5,TRBD1,TRBV7-9,CASSFSGTAQPQHF,TGTGCCAGCAGCTTTTCAGGGACAGCCCAGCCCCAGCATTTT
once,TRBJ1-6,NA,TRBV9,CASSPLDENSPLHF,TGTGCCAGCAGCCCATTGGACGAAAATTCACCCCTCCACTTT
few,TRBJ1-5,TRBD1,TRBV6-2/TRBV6-3,CASSYPTGMGQPQHF,TGTGCCAGCAGTTACCCGACAGGGATGGGTCAGCCCCAGCATTTT
few,TRBJ1-5,NA,TRBV20-1,CSATDGLNQPQHF,TGCAGTGCTACTGACGGTCTTAATCAGCCCCAGCATTTT
NA,TRBJ1-3,NA,TRBV19,CASSSSTRSGNTIYF,TGTGCCAGTAGTAGCTCAACCCGATCTGGAAACACCATATATTTT
NA,TRBJ1-1,NA,TRBV6-6,CASLNRREGGAFF,TGTGCCAGCCTTAACCGCAGGGAGGGGGGAGCTTTCTTT
once,TRBJ1-2,NA,TRBV28,CASSTRAGSYGYTF,TGTGCCAGCAGCACTAGGGCGGGCTCCTATGGCTACACCTTC
NA,TRBJ2-5,TRBD1,TRBV7-9,CASSGDRQETQYF,TGTGCCAGCAGCGGGGACAGGCAAGAGACCCAGTACTTC
NA,TRBJ1-1,TRBD1,TRBV10-3,CAISVRQGDTEAFF,TGTGCCATCAGTGTTCGGCAGGGGGACACTGAAGCTTTCTTT
NA,TRBJ2-6,NA,TRBV5-4,CASSLKSSGANVLTF,TGTGCCAGCAGCCTAAAGAGCTCTGGGGCCAACGTCCTGACTTTC
NA,TRBJ1-2,NA,TRBV5-6,CASSRDGPLGYTF,TGTGCCAGCAGCCGGGACGGACCTCTCGGCTACACCTTC
NA,TRBJ1-5,NA,TRBV6-2/TRBV6-3,CASSYGGAGNQPQHF,TGTGCCAGCAGTTACGGAGGGGCCGGCAATCAGCCCCAGCATTTT
NA,TRBJ2-1,NA,TRBV19,CASSIKGSSYNEQFF,TGTGCCAGTAGTATTAAAGGCAGCTCCTACAATGAGCAGTTCTTC
NA,TRBJ1-3,TRBD1,TRBV6-1,CASGDRGLSGNTIYF,TGTGCCAGCGGAGACAGGGGACTCTCTGGAAACACCATATATTTT
NA,TRBJ2-5,TRBD1,TRBV7-2,CASSLKTGGAETQYF,TGTGCCAGCAGCCTAAAGACAGGGGGCGCCGAGACCCAGTACTTC
NA,TRBJ1-1,NA,TRBV28,CASSFVGDTEAFF,TGTGCCAGCAGTTTTGTAGGGGACACTGAAGCTTTCTTT
NA,TRBJ2-5,NA,TRBV30,CAWSGALVRETQYF,TGTGCCTGGAGCGGGGCCCTCGTGAGAGAGACCCAGTACTTC
NA,TRBJ1-5,NA,TRBV3-1/TRBV3-2,CASSHRGGDQPQHF,TGTGCCAGCAGCCACCGGGGGGGCGACCAGCCCCAGCATTTT
NA,TRBJ2-2,TRBD1,TRBV9,CASSVDRAGGETGLFF,TGTGCCAGCAGCGTAGATAGGGCAGGGGGCGAGACTGGTCTGTTTTTT
few,TRBJ2-2,NA,TRBV18,CASSRGNTGELFF,TGTGCCAGCTCACGGGGAAACACCGGGGAGCTGTTTTTT
NA,TRBJ2-1,NA,TRBV12-5,CASGPTTLSSSYNEQFF,TGTGCTAGTGGTCCCACAACACTATCGAGCTCCTACAATGAGCAGTTCTTC
NA,TRBJ2-5,NA,TRBV24-1,CATRSPNQETQYF,TGTGCCACCCGCTCCCCTAACCAAGAGACCCAGTACTTC
few,TRBJ2-2,TRBD2,TRBV19,CASGTSGGSNTGELFF,TGTGCCAGCGGGACTAGCGGGGGATCGAACACCGGGGAGCTGTTTTTT
few,TRBJ1-5,TRBD1,TRBV2,CASTAGTVNNQPQHF,TGTGCCAGCACCGCCGGGACAGTAAATAATCAGCCCCAGCATTTT
NA,TRBJ1-2,TRBD1,TRBV7-9,CASSPGQGLGYTF,TGTGCCAGCAGCCCGGGACAGGGCCTCGGCTACACCTTC
NA,TRBJ2-5,TRBD2,TRBV10-3,CAISESGAGGPQETQYF,TGTGCCATCAGTGAGTCAGGGGCGGGGGGACCCCAAGAGACCCAGTACTTC
NA,TRBJ2-5,NA,TRBV18,CASSPSPDRQETQYF,TGTGCCAGCTCACCCTCCCCGGACAGACAAGAGACCCAGTACTTC
NA,TRBJ1-5,TRBD1,TRBV30,CAWSPGTGASNQPQHF,TGTGCCTGGAGTCCGGGGACAGGGGCTAGCAATCAGCCCCAGCATTTT
NA,TRBJ1-5,NA,TRBV28,CASSLLYQPQHF,TGTGCCAGCAGTTTATTGTATCAGCCCCAGCATTTT
once,TRBJ1-1,NA,TRBV19,CASSHRLDRPEAFF,TGTGCCAGTAGTCACCGACTCGACAGACCTGAAGCTTTCTTT
NA,TRBJ1-2,NA,TRBV12-3/TRBV12-4,CASSLRGVGGYTF,TGTGCCAGCAGTTTAAGAGGGGTCGGCGGCTACACCTTC
NA,TRBJ2-2,NA,TRBV11-2,CASSLAGEGELFF,TGTGCCAGCAGCTTAGCGGGGGAGGGGGAGCTGTTTTTT
NA,TRBJ1-2,NA,TRBV28,CASSDSYGYTF,TGTGCCAGCAGCGACAGCTATGGCTACACCTTC
few,TRBJ2-2,NA,TRBV3-1/TRBV3-2,CASSQVGGTGELFF,TGTGCCAGCAGCCAAGTTGGGGGGACCGGGGAGCTGTTTTTT
few,TRBJ2-3,TRBD1,TRBV12-5,CASGPGTGARRDTQYF,TGTGCTAGTGGTCCCGGGACAGGGGCGAGGAGGGATACGCAGTATTTT
NA,TRBJ1-4,TRBD1,TRBV11-3,CASSLDGRGLRNEKLFF,TGTGCCAGCAGCTTAGATGGGAGGGGGCTTCGAAATGAAAAACTGTTTTTT
once,TRBJ1-5,NA,TRBV11-2,CASSQEGGGGQPQHF,TGTGCCAGCAGCCAAGAAGGGGGGGGCGGTCAGCCCCAGCATTTT
NA,TRBJ2-5,TRBD1,TRBV10-3,CAISDGTAGVGQYF,TGTGCCATCAGTGATGGGACAGCCGGAGTCGGCCAGTACTTC
NA,TRBJ1-3,NA,TRBV5-1,CASSLTTGLSGNTIYF,TGCGCCAGCAGCCTCACGACAGGACTCTCTGGAAACACCATATATTTT
NA,TRBJ2-3,TRBD2,TRBV6-6,CASSYWEGTDTQYF,TGTGCCAGCAGTTATTGGGAGGGTACAGATACGCAGTATTTT
NA,TRBJ1-5,NA,TRBV19,CASSDRYYSNQPQHF,TGTGCCAGTAGTGACAGGTATTATAGCAATCAGCCCCAGCATTTT
NA,TRBJ1-3,TRBD1,TRBV9,CASSERTGAPGNTIYF,TGTGCCAGCAGCGAGCGGACAGGGGCGCCTGGAAACACCATATATTTT
NA,TRBJ2-5,NA,TRBV12-3/TRBV12-4,CASSLAETQYF,TGTGCCAGCAGTTTGGCCGAGACCCAGTACTTC
NA,TRBJ2-3,NA,TRBV2,CASSDSQGRNTQYF,TGTGCCAGCAGTGATTCTCAGGGGAGGAATACGCAGTATTTT
NA,TRBJ2-3,NA,TRBV9,CASSVPVGGDTDTQYF,TGTGCCAGCAGCGTGCCAGTGGGCGGGGACACAGATACGCAGTATTTT
NA,TRBJ2-1,TRBD2,TRBV28,CASSPPLAGGRNEQFF,TGTGCCAGCAGTCCCCCCCTAGCGGGGGGGCGCAATGAGCAGTTCTTC
NA,TRBJ2-4,NA,TRBV9,CASSDGRPGDIQYF,TGTGCCAGCAGCGACGGGAGACCTGGGGACATTCAGTACTTC
NA,TRBJ1-1,TRBD1,TRBV5-1,CASSLGTGGSNTEAFF,TGCGCCAGCAGCTTGGGGACAGGGGGCTCGAACACTGAAGCTTTCTTT
few,TRBJ1-4,NA,TRBV5-1,CASSLVSEGGKLFF,TGCGCCAGCAGCTTGGTGTCGGAAGGGGGAAAACTGTTTTTT
NA,TRBJ1-1,NA,TRBV19,CASSILGDPKSEAFF,TGTGCCAGTAGTATACTAGGGGACCCTAAGAGTGAAGCTTTCTTT
NA,TRBJ1-2,NA,TRBV6-5,CASSYLGHSGYTF,TGTGCCAGCAGTTACTTGGGGCACAGCGGCTACACCTTC
NA,TRBJ1-3,NA,TRBV6-5,CASSYSYSQGGNTIYF,TGTGCCAGCAGTTACTCGTACAGCCAGGGTGGAAACACCATATATTTT
NA,TRBJ2-1,NA,TRBV20-1,CSASGRAEQFF,TGCAGTGCTAGCGGACGGGCAGAGCAGTTCTTC
NA,TRBJ2-3,NA,TRBV20-1,CSARRADTQYF,TGCAGTGCCCGCAGAGCAGATACGCAGTATTTT